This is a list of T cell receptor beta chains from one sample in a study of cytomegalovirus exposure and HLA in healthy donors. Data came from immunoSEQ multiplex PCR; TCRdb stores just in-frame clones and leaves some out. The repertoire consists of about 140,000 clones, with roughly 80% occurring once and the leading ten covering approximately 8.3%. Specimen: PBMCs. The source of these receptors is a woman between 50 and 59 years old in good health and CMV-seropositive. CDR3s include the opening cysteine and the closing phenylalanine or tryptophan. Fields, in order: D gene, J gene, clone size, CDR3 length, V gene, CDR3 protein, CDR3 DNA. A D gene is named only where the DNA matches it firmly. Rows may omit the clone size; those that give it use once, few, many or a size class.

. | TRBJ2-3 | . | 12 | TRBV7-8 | CASSPRLDTQYF | TGTGCCAGCAGCCCGCGGTTGGATACGCAGTATTTT
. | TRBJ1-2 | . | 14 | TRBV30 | CACYDLTGSYGYTF | TGTGCCTGTTACGACCTGACAGGTTCCTATGGCTACACCTTC
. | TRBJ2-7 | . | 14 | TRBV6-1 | CASSFRRPPDEQYF | TGTGCCAGCAGTTTTAGGAGACCGCCGGACGAGCAGTACTTC
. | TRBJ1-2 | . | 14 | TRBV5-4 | CASSLAVQVPGYTF | TGTGCCAGCAGCTTGGCCGTACAGGTCCCTGGCTACACCTTC
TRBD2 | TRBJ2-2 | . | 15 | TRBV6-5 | CASSPPGGRTGELFF | TGTGCCAGCAGCCCCCCCGGGGGGAGAACCGGGGAGCTGTTTTTT
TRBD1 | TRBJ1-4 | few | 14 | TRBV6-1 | CASDAGTGNEKLFF | TGTGCCAGTGACGCCGGGACAGGGAATGAAAAACTGTTTTTT
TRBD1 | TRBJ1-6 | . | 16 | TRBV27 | CASSLKTGFHNSPLHF | TGTGCCAGCAGCCTAAAGACAGGGTTCCATAATTCACCCCTCCACTTT
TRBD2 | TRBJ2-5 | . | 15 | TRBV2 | CASSGLRGGWETQYF | TGTGCCAGCAGTGGCCTGCGGGGGGGCTGGGAGACCCAGTACTTC
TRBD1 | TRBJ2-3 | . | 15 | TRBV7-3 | CASSSDGQETDTQYF | TGTGCCAGCAGCTCTGATGGACAGGAAACAGATACGCAGTATTTT
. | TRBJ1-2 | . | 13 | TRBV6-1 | CASSDEAPYGYTF | TGTGCCAGCAGTGACGAGGCTCCATATGGCTACACCTTC
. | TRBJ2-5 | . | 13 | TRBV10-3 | CAISWRQEETQYF | TGTGCCATCAGCTGGAGACAGGAAGAGACCCAGTACTTC
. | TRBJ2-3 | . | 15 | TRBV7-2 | CASSLAGLVTDTQYF | TGTGCCAGCAGCTTAGCCGGCCTAGTCACAGATACGCAGTATTTT
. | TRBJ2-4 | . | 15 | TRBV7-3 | CASSLSGGAMDIQYF | TGTGCCAGCAGCTTAAGTGGGGGGGCGATGGACATTCAGTACTTC
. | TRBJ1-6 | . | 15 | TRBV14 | CASSQGGTPNSPLHF | TGTGCCAGCAGCCAAGGGGGGACACCCAATTCACCCCTCCACTTT
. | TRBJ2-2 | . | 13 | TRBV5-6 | CASSLMSTGELFF | TGTGCCAGCAGCTTAATGAGTACCGGGGAGCTGTTTTTT
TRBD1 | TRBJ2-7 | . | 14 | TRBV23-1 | CASSHPGQSHEQYF | TGCGCCAGCAGTCACCCGGGACAGAGCCACGAGCAGTACTTC
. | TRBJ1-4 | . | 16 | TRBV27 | CASSLVVRGGVEKLFF | TGTGCCAGCAGTTTAGTGGTGAGAGGGGGAGTTGAAAAACTGTTTTTT
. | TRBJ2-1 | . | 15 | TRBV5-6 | CASSTRGGSYNEQFF | TGTGCCAGCAGCACGAGGGGGGGCTCCTACAATGAGCAGTTCTTC
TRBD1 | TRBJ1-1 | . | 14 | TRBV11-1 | CASSLPGGSTEAFF | TGTGCCAGCAGCTTACCAGGGGGATCAACTGAAGCTTTCTTT
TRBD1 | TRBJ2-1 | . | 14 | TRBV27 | CASSSYRGLNEQFF | TGTGCCAGCAGTTCCTACAGGGGGCTCAATGAGCAGTTCTTC
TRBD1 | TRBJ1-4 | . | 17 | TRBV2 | CASSGEKGAGGNEKLFF | TGTGCCAGCAGTGGGGAGAAGGGGGCAGGGGGGAATGAAAAACTGTTTTTT
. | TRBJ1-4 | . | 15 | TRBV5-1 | CASSPAGTTNEKLFF | TGCGCCAGCAGCCCCGCCGGGACAACTAATGAAAAACTGTTTTTT
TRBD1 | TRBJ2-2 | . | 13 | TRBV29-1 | CSATTGTTGELFF | TGCAGCGCTACGACAGGGACGACCGGGGAGCTGTTTTTT
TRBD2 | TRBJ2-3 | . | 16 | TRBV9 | CASSLTGGGITDTQYF | TGTGCCAGCAGCCTTACGGGCGGGGGTATCACAGATACGCAGTATTTT
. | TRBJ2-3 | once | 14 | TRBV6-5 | CASSLGPGTDTQYF | TGTGCCAGCAGTTTGGGTCCGGGGACAGATACGCAGTATTTT
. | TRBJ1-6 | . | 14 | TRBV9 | CASSVVTDNSPLHF | TGTGCCAGCAGCGTAGTAACAGATAATTCACCCCTCCACTTT
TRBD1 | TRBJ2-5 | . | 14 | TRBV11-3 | CASSSWDRQETQYF | TGTGCCAGCAGCTCTTGGGACAGACAAGAGACCCAGTACTTC
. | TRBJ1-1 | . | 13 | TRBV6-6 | CASSSQGNTEAFF | TGTGCCAGCAGTTCCCAGGGGAACACTGAAGCTTTCTTT
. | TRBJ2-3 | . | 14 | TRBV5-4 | CASSRDSTTDTQYF | TGTGCCAGCAGCCGGGACTCGACCACAGATACGCAGTATTTT
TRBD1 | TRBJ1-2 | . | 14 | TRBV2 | CASSPDRGRYGYTF | TGTGCCAGCAGTCCGGACAGGGGTCGATATGGCTACACCTTC
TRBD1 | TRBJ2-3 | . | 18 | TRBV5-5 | CASSKGTGGSGGTDTQYF | TGTGCCAGCAGCAAAGGGACAGGGGGATCGGGGGGCACAGATACGCAGTATTTT
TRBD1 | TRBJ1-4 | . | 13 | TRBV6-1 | CAILDRVDEKLFF | TGTGCCATCTTGGACAGGGTCGATGAAAAACTGTTTTTT
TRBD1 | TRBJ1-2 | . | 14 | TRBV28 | CASRQGGESYGYTF | TGTGCCAGCAGGCAGGGGGGCGAGTCGTATGGCTACACCTTC
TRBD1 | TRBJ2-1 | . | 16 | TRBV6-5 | CASSYSTGETYNEQFF | TGTGCCAGCAGTTACTCTACAGGGGAAACCTACAATGAGCAGTTCTTC
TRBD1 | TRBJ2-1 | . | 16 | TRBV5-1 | CASSPGQGSGGNEQFF | TGCGCCAGCAGCCCTGGACAGGGGAGTGGGGGCAATGAGCAGTTCTTC
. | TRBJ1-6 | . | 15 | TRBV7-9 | CASSPLSSYNSPLHF | TGTGCCAGCAGCCCATTGAGCTCCTATAATTCACCCCTCCACTTT
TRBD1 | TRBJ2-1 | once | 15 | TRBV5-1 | CASSLEAGGSYEQFF | TGCGCCAGCAGCTTGGAGGCAGGGGGCAGCTATGAGCAGTTCTTC
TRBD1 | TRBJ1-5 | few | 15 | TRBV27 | CASSPGTGDNQPQHF | TGTGCCAGCAGCCCCGGGACAGGGGACAATCAGCCCCAGCATTTT
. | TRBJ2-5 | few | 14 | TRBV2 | CASVGGYDQETQYF | TGTGCCAGCGTGGGCGGGTATGACCAAGAGACCCAGTACTTC
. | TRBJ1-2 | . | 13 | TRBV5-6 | CASSLYAGGGYTF | TGTGCCAGCAGCTTGTACGCGGGGGGTGGCTACACCTTC
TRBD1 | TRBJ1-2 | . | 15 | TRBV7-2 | CASSLAGTADYGYTF | TGTGCCAGCAGCTTAGCTGGGACAGCGGACTATGGCTACACCTTC
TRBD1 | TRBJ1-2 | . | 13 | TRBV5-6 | CASSPRGRDGYTF | TGTGCCAGCAGCCCCAGGGGGCGGGATGGCTACACCTTC
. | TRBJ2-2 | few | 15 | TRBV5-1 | CASTLSSSNTGELFF | TGCGCCAGCACTTTGAGTTCCTCTAACACCGGGGAGCTGTTTTTT
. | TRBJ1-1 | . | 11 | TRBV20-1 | CSALDFPEAFF | TGCAGTGCTCTGGACTTCCCTGAAGCTTTCTTT
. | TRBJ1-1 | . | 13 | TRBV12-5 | CASGTRENTEAFF | TGTGCTAGTGGTACCCGGGAGAACACTGAAGCTTTCTTT
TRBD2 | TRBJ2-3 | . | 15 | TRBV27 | CASSRLAGSTDTQYF | TGTGCCAGCAGTCGACTAGCGGGGAGCACAGATACGCAGTATTTT
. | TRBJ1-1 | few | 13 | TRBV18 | CASSPESRPEAFF | TGTGCCAGCTCACCGGAGTCCCGACCTGAAGCTTTCTTT
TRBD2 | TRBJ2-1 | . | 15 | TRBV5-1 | CASSLGGGGDNEQFF | TGCGCCAGCAGCTTGGGGGGCGGGGGGGATAATGAGCAGTTCTTC
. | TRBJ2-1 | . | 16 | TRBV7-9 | CASSLVARAQNHEQFF | TGTGCCAGCAGCTTAGTAGCGCGAGCCCAGAACCATGAGCAGTTCTTC
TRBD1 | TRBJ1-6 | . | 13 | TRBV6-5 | CASSDRDNSPLHF | TGTGCCAGCAGTGACAGGGATAATTCACCCCTCCACTTT
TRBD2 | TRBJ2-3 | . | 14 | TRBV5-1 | CASWPAGGTDTQYF | TGCGCCAGCTGGCCCGCGGGGGGTACAGATACGCAGTATTTT